This T cell receptor beta chain emerged from a study of Ad26.COV2.S vaccination and SARS-CoV-2 variants (dated by TCRdb to the early 2020s). General notes on the study: Vaccine-arm donors came from COV1001, a multicentre, randomized, double-blind, placebo-controlled phase I-IIa trial of Ad26.COV2.S in healthy adults. TCRbeta repertoire sequencing served as the tool for gauging how specific and how broad the SARS-CoV-2-reactive T cell receptors were following Ad26.COV2.S vaccination. Dosing of Ad26.COV2.S was intramuscular, at either 5x10^10 or 1x10^11 viral particles, delivered as one shot or as two shots spaced 56 days apart. Blinding of investigators to trial group allocation was maintained during experiments and outcome assessment. The TCR-sequenced set comprised around 30 samples: some 20 Ad26.COV2.S vaccine recipients, 5 placebo recipients and 8 SARS-CoV-2 convalescent individuals. Trial participants were randomized into five groups of five, in which low-dose or high-dose Ad26.COV2.S was given once or twice, or placebo was given on both occasions.

The sample's treatment or condition, from its label and the paper: about 20 received Ad26.COV2.S at low or high dose, single or two shots; about five received placebo; per-sample allocation not given. For vaccine and placebo recipients, repertoires were sequenced using samples collected on day 63 after the first injection. Cohort 1b enrolled some 25 adults aged 18-55 years at a single site in Boston, USA, between 29 July and 7 August 2020. Ad26.COV2.S was a replication-incompetent adenovirus type 26 vector that expressed a prefusion-stabilized SARS-CoV-2 spike protein derived from the original Wuhan strain. This clone showed up just once. Its binding antigen is unknown. Base qualities are not provided; no much larger clone lies one nucleotide away. V trim: 5 bases; J trim: 3 bases; unmatched bases: 8. Counted from cysteine to phenylalanine, this CDR3 has 14 amino acids. Solely the CDR3 DNA is kept, with 42 bases framed from the first base. The germline V gene supplies CDR1 SQVTM and CDR2 ANQGSEA.

The immunoSEQ Assay was used to sequence TCRbeta CDR3 regions. After extraction, genomic DNA underwent amplification by bias-controlled multiplex PCR, followed by high-throughput sequencing. The original methods were these. To quantify the absolute abundance of every unique TCRbeta CDR3 region, sequences were collapsed and filtered. Usable DNA was measured by amplifying reference genes present in all nucleated cells, and TCRbeta template counts were normalized to that usable DNA to estimate T cell fraction. Repertoire TCRs were annotated as SARS-CoV-2-specific by exact matching of V gene, CDR3 amino acid sequence and J gene to a known reactive TCR set. The reference SARS-CoV-2 TCR set was obtained from MIRA and was filtered for enrichment in COVID-19-positive ImmuneCODE repertoires, whereby public or cross-reactive TCRs were removed. Using the MIRA antigens, annotated TCRs were further analysed by specific ORF or by position within an ORF. Breadth was defined as the number of annotated unique rearrangements divided by the total number of unique productive rearrangements, and depth was defined as the summed frequency of the annotated unique rearrangements. Two-sided Wilcoxon rank-sum tests were applied when comparing TCR breadth between groups. Sourced from immuneACCESS, this table was stored by TCRdb with only in-frame sequences that have V and J called. A share of the clones is absent; for the studies checked, an unresolved V gene accounts for under half, and the remainder has no known explanation. V and J calls and clone size come straight from that table; D and trimming were deduced from the DNA. Counted in this sample were about 480,000 clones; approximately 90% of them appeared once. Of the sample, 9.5% to 15% falls within the top ten clones.

Findings and caveats that apply to the study as a whole: It was noted by the authors that total T cell responses may have been underestimated by the TCR breadth and depth analyses. Vaccine and placebo recipients had similar non-spike TCR breadth, a finding consistent with the vaccine containing only spike. The study was not powered for comparison of responses between vaccine doses or regimens. Substantial breadth of spike-specific CD8+ and CD4+ T cell responses was reported after vaccination. Ad26.COV2.S recipients had higher spike-specific TCR breadth than placebo recipients (P = 0.0014).

This chain joins TRBV29-1 to TRBJ2-7; TRBD1 aligns with 9 central bases. The source of this sequence is a person aged 18 to 59 who received the Ad26.COV2.S COVID-19 vaccine or a placebo. The source material was peripheral blood, sampled in a trial of Ad26.COV2.S vaccine versus placebo. For the CDR3, the sequence is CSVIREDRGYEQYF. DNA sequence: TGCAGCGTTATCCGGGAGGACAGGGGCTACGAGCAGTACTTC.